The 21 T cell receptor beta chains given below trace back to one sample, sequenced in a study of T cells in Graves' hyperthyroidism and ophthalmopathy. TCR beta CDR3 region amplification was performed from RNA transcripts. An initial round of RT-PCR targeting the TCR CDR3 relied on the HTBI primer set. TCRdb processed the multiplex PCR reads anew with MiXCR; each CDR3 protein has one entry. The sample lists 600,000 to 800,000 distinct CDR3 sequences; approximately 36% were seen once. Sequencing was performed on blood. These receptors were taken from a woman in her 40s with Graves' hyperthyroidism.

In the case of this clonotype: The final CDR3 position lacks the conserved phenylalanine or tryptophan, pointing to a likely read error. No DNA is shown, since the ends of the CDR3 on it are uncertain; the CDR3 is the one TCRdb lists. The CDR3 protein is CASSVSPAG. This chain connects TRBV9 to TRBJ2-7; no check of the table's D call, TRBD2, against the DNA was made. Germline CDR1 reads SGDLS; CDR2 reads YYNGEE. 9 amino acids form the CDR3, both terminal residues included.

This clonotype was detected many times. CDR3 sequence reads: CASSISGRYGYTF. CDR3 nucleotides: TGTGCCAGTAGTATCTCAGGGCGGTATGGCTACACCTTC. This chain links TRBV19 with TRBJ1-2, with D maybe TRBD1 (5 bases). Germline values: CDR1 LNHDA, CDR2 SQIVND (reference sequence). CDR3 length: 13 amino acids. V lost 3 bases to trimming and J lost 5 bases, with 10 bases between them.

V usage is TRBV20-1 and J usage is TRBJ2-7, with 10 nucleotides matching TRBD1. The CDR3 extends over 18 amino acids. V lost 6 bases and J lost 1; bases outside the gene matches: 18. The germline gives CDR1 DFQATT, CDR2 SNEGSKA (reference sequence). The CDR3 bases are TGCAGTGCCCCCCCGGGACAGGGGTCGAAATTTTGTTCCTACGAGCAGTACTTC. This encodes CSAPPGQGSKFCSYEQYF.

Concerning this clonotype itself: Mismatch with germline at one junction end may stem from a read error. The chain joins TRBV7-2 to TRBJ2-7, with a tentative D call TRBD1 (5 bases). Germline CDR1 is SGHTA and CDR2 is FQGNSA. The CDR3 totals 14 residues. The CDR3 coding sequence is TGCGCCAGCAGATACGACATAGGGGTCGACGAGCAGTACTTC. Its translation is CASRYDIGVDEQYF.

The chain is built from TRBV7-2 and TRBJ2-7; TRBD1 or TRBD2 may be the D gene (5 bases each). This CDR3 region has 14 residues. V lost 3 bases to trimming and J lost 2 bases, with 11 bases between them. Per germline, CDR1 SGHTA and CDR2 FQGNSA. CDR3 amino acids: CASSLGTVAYEQYF. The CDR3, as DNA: TGTGCCAGCAGCTTGGGGACGGTAGCCTACGAGCAGTACTTC.

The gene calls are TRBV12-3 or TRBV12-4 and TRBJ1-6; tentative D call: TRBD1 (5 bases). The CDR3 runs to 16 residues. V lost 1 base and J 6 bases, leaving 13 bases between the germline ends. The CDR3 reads CASSLGGTTCNSPLHF. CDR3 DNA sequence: TGTGCCAGCAGTTTAGGCGGGACTACCTGTAATTCACCCCTCCACTTT.

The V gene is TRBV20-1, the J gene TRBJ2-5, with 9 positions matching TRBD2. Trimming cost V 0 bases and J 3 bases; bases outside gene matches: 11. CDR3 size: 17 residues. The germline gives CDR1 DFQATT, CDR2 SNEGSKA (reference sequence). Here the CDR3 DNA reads TGCAGTGCTAGAGATAGGGGGGGGCTAGCGGGGAAAGAGACCCAGTACTTC. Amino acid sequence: CSARDRGGLAGKETQYF.

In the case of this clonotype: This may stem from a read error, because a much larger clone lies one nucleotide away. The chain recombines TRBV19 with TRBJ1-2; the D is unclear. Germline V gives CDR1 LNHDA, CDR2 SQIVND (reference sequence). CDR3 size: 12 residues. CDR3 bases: TGTGCCAGTAGTATAGATTTGTATGGCCACACCTTC. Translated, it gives CASSIDLYGHTF.

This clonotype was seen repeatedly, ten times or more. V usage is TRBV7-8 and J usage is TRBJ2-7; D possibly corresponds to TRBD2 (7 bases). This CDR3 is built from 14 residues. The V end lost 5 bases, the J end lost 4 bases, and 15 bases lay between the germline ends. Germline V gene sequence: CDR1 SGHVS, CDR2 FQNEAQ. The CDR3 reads CASSHWGGIYEQYF. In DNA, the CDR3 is TGTGCCAGCAGCCATTGGGGGGGCATATACGAGCAGTACTTC.

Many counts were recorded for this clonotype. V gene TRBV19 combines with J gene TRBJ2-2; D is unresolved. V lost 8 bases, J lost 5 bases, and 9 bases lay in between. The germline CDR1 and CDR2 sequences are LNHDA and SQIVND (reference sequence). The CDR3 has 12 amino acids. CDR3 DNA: TGTGCCAGTCTAACCCCGACCGGGGAGCTGTTTTTT. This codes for CASLTPTGELFF.

The CDR3 here is CASSLAGLADTGELFF. As DNA, the CDR3 is TGTGCCAGCAGCTTAGCGGGACTAGCGGATACCGGGGAGCTGTTTTTT. The V gene is TRBV7-8, the J gene TRBJ2-2; the match to TRBD2 covers 11 bases. After removal of 0 bases from V and 5 bases from J, the junction contained 2 bases not matched to a gene. The CDR3 consists of 16 residues. The germline gives CDR1 SGHVS, CDR2 FQNEAQ.

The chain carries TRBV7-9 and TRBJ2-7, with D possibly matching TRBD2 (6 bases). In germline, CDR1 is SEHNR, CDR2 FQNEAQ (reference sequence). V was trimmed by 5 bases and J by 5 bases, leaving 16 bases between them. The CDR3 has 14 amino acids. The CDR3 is CASSAGLIFDEQYF. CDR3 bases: TGTGCCAGCAGCGCGGGACTTATATTTGACGAGCAGTACTTC.

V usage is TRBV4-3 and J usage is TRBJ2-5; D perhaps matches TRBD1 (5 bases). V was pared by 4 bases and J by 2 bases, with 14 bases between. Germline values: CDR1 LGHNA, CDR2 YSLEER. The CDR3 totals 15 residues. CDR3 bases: TGCGCCAGCAGCCCGACCCCTGGACATCAAGAGACCCAGTACTTC. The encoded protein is CASSPTPGHQETQYF.

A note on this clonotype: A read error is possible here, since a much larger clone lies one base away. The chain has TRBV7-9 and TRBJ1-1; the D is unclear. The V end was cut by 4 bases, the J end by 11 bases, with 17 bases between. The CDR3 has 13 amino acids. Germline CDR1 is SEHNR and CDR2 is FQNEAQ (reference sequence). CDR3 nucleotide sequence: TGTGCCAGCAGCTCAGAAGTTACGCCGGCGGCTTTCTTT. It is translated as CASSSEVTPAAFF.

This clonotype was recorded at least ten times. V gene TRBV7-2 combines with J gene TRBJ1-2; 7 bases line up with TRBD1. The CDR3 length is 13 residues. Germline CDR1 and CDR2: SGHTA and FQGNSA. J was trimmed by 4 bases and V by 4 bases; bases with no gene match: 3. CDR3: CASSSTGPYGYTF. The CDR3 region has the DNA TGTGCCAGCAGCTCGACAGGGCCCTATGGCTACACCTTC.

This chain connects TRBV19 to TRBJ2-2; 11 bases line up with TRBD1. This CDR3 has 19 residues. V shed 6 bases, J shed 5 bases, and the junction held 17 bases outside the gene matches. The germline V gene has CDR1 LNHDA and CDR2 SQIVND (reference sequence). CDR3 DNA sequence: TGTGCCAGTAGATCTCCAGAAGGCCGGGGGACAGGGGGGACCGGGGAGCTGTTTTTT. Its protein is CASRSPEGRGTGGTGELFF.

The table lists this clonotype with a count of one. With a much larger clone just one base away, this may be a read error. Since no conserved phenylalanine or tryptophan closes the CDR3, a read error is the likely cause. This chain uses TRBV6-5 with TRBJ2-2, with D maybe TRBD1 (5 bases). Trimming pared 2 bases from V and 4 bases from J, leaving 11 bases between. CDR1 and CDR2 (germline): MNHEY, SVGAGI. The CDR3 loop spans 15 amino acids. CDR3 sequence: CASSYGQGGTGELFS. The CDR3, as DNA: TGTGCCAGCAGTTACGGGCAGGGCGGCACCGGGGAGCTGTTTTCT.

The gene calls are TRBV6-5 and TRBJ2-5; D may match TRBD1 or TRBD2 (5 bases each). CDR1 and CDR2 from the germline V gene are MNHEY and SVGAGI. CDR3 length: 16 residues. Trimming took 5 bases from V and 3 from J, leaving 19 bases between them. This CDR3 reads CASSHNLIGTEETQYF. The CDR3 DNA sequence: TGTGCCAGCAGTCACAACCTAATAGGGACCGAAGAGACCCAGTACTTC.

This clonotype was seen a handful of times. Written as DNA, the CDR3 is TGTGCCAGCAGTTTTCACTTCCCTGCTCACTATGGCTACACCTTC. It yields the protein CASSFHFPAHYGYTF. V and J are TRBV12-3 or TRBV12-4 and TRBJ1-2; D is undetermined. Deletions cut 3 bases from V and 3 bases from J, with 14 bases between. The CDR3 is 15 residues long.

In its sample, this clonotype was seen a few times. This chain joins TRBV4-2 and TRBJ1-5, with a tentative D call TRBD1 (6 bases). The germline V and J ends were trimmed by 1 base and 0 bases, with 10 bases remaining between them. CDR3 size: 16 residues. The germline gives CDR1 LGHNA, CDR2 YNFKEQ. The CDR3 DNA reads TGTGCCAGCAGCCAAGCTGACAGGATTAGCAATCAGCCCCAGCATTTT. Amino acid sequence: CASSQADRISNQPQHF.

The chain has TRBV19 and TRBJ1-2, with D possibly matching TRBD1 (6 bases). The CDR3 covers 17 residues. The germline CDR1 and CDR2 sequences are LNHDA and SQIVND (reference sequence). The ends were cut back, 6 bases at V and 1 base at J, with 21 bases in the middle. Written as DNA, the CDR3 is TGTGCCAGTAGCAAATTAAAGGGGGACGGGTTTAACTATGGCTACACCTTC. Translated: CASSKLKGDGFNYGYTF.